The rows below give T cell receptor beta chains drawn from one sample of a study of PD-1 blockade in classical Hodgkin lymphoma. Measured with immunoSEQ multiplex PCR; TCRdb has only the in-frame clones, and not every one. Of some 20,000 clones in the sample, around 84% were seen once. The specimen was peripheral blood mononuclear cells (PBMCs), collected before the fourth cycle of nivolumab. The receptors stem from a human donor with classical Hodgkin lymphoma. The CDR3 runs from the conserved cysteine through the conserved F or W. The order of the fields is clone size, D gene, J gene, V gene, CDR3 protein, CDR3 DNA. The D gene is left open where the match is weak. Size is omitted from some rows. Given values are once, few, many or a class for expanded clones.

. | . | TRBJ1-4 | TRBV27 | CASSRGTSPRGEKLFF | TGTGCCAGCAGCAGAGGGACATCCCCTAGGGGTGAAAAACTGTTTTTT
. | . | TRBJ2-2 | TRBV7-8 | CASSHRQGLALTTASNTGELFF | TGTGCCAGCAGCCACCGCCAGGGCTTGGCCCTCACCACCGCTTCGAACACCGGGGAGCTGTTTTTT
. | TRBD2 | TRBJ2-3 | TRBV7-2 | CASSFRAGGRADTQYF | TGTGCCAGCAGCTTCCGAGCGGGAGGTCGGGCAGATACGCAGTATTTT
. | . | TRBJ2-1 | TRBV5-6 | CASSNYNEQFF | TGTGCCAGCAGCAATTACAATGAGCAGTTCTTC
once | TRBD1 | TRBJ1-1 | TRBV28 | CASSLDRVGDTEAFF | TGTGCCAGCAGTTTAGACAGGGTAGGTGACACTGAAGCTTTCTTT
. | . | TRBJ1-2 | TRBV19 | CASRVGDFPYGYTF | TGTGCCAGTAGAGTTGGGGATTTCCCCTATGGCTACACCTTC
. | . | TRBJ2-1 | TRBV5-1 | CASRPGSRSETRYNEQFF | TGCGCCAGCAGACCAGGTTCAAGGTCAGAGACCCGCTACAATGAGCAGTTCTTC
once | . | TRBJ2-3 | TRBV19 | CASSITEADTQYF | TGTGCCAGTAGTATAACCGAAGCAGATACGCAGTATTTT
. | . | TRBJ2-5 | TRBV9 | CASSPRDTLFLETQYF | TGTGCCAGCAGCCCCCGGGACACACTTTTCCTTGAGACCCAGTACTTC
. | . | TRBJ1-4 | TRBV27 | CASSQRIPNEKLFF | TGTGCCAGCAGCCAGAGGATTCCAAATGAAAAACTGTTTTTT
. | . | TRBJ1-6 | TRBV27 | CASRNSKTGPNSPLHF | TGTGCCAGCCGGAATTCAAAGACGGGCCCTAATTCACCCCTCCACTTT
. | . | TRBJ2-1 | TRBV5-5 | CASSFQGHTGNEQFF | TGTGCCAGCAGCTTTCAGGGGCATACGGGGAATGAGCAGTTCTTC
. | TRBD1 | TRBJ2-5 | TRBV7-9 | CASSIGTAYQETQYF | TGTGCCAGCAGCATTGGGACAGCGTACCAAGAGACCCAGTACTTC
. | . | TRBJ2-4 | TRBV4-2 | CASSLDLGQKNIQYF | TGTGCCAGCAGCTTAGATCTCGGACAGAAAAACATTCAGTACTTC
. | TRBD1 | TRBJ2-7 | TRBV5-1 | CASSSRTGGNEQYF | TGCGCCAGCAGCTCGCGGACAGGGGGTAACGAGCAGTACTTC
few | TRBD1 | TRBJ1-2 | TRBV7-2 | CASSFRQGYYGYTF | TGTGCCAGCAGCTTCCGACAGGGATACTATGGCTACACCTTC
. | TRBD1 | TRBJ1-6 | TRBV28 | CASSNLGQGGSPLHF | TGTGCCAGCAGCAATTTGGGACAGGGAGGGTCACCCCTCCACTTT
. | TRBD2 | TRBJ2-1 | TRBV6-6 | CASSADTSGGENEQFF | TGTGCCAGCAGTGCCGATACTAGCGGGGGGGAGAATGAGCAGTTCTTC
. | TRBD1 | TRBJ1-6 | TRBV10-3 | CATQGEGHNSPLHF | TGTGCCACACAGGGGGAAGGGCATAATTCACCCCTCCACTTT
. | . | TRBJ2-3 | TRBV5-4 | CASSLERTDTQYF | TGTGCCAGCAGCTTGGAACGCACAGATACGCAGTATTTT
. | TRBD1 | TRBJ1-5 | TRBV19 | CASSSIRQGNNQPQHF | TGTGCCAGTAGTTCGATCCGACAGGGTAACAATCAGCCCCAGCATTTT
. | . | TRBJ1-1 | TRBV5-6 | CASSLAGFGEAFF | TGTGCCAGCAGCTTGGCAGGGTTCGGTGAAGCTTTCTTT
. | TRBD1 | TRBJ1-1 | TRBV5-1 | CASSVRTGQNTEAFF | TGCGCCAGCAGCGTTAGGACAGGGCAGAACACTGAAGCTTTCTTT
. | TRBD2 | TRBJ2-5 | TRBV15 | CATSRGGLAGGETQYF | TGTGCCACCAGCAGAGGAGGACTAGCGGGAGGAGAGACCCAGTACTTC
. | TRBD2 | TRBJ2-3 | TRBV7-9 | CASSPLAGRSDTQYF | TGTGCCAGCAGCCCACTAGCGGGGAGGTCAGATACGCAGTATTTT
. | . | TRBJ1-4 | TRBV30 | CAWSLAEKLFF | TGTGCCTGGAGTCTCGCAGAAAAACTGTTTTTT
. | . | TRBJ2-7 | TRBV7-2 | CASSPRDPPYEQYF | TGTGCCAGCAGCCCTAGGGACCCACCCTACGAGCAGTACTTC
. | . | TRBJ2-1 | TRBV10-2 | CASGGFYNEQFF | TGCGCCAGCGGGGGGTTTTACAATGAGCAGTTCTTC
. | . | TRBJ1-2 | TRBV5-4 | CASDIPGKTYGYTF | TGTGCCAGCGATATACCAGGAAAGACCTATGGCTACACCTTC
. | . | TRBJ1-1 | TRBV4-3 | CASSLQGGFNTEAFF | TGCGCCAGCAGCCTCCAGGGAGGGTTTAACACTGAAGCTTTCTTT
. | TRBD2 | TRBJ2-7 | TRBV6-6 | CASTSRTSGTLEQYF | TGTGCCAGCACCTCGCGGACTAGCGGGACTTTGGAGCAGTACTTC
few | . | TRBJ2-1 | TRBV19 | CASSTPWQVKNNEQFF | TGTGCCAGTAGTACCCCGTGGCAGGTAAAGAACAATGAGCAGTTCTTC
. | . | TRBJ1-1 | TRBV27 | CASSPGFGGNTEAFF | TGTGCCAGCAGTCCCGGGTTCGGGGGGAACACTGAAGCTTTCTTT
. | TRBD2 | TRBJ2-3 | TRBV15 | CATSRGTSGSQSTDTQYF | TGTGCCACCAGCCGAGGGACTAGCGGGAGTCAGAGCACAGATACGCAGTATTTT
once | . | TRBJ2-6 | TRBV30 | CAWWSLTGANVLTF | TGTGCCTGGTGGAGTTTAACTGGGGCCAACGTCCTGACTTTC
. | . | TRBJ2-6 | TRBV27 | CASQGHSGANVLTF | TGTGCCAGCCAGGGGCACTCTGGGGCCAACGTCCTGACTTTC
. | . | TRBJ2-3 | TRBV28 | CASSLRLGSTDTQYF | TGTGCCAGCAGTTTACGTCTAGGGAGCACAGATACGCAGTATTTT